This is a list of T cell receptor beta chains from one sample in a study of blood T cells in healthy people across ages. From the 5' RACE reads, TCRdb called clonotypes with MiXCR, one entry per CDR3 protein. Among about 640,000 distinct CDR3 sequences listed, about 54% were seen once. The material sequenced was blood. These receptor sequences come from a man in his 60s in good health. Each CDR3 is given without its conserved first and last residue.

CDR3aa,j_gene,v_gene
ASSPGQGKYGYT,TRBJ1-2,TRBV18
ATSPGQGAFQPQH,TRBJ1-5,TRBV28
ASRPTGVEKLF,TRBJ1-4,TRBV12-3/TRBV12-4
ASSLDIQGGQY,TRBJ2-5,TRBV7-9
ASNKGLQGHQPQH,TRBJ1-5,TRBV21-1
ASSYSVGTDTQY,TRBJ2-3,TRBV7-2
ASSFRFGQGGINYEQY,TRBJ2-7,TRBV5-1
ASSTDGTTQY,.,TRBV2
ASSTQGLAGGREQY,TRBJ2-7,TRBV19
ASSLLTGVYHGYT,TRBJ1-2,TRBV4-1
ASSSRGSGQETQY,TRBJ2-5,TRBV4-1
SVEPGTNTEAF,TRBJ1-1,TRBV29-1
ASSPYSTGGCTDTQY,TRBJ2-3,TRBV5-1
SGGLDRVDEQF,TRBJ2-1,TRBV29-1
ATVQGQGQPQH,TRBJ1-5,TRBV12-3/TRBV12-4
ATSAQEGPYNEQF,TRBJ2-1,TRBV24-1
ASSTGHQTTNEKLF,TRBJ1-4,TRBV5-1
ATSRPGQGSYEQY,.,TRBV15
ASSSLTGGLLGPSYEQY,TRBJ2-7,TRBV7-8
ASSLGRVRGTGELF,TRBJ2-2,TRBV7-2
ASSKNTGSQETQY,TRBJ2-5,TRBV5-1
SARDWGSPQETQY,TRBJ2-5,TRBV20-1
ASSQQLAGGTATGEQF,TRBJ2-1,TRBV4-1
ASGSTTGFPYEQY,TRBJ2-7,TRBV12-5
ASSFRQGPETQY,TRBJ2-5,TRBV11-2
SVAPFGGEETQY,TRBJ2-5,TRBV29-1
ASSRNRDGQETQY,TRBJ2-5,TRBV5-1
ASSPHPGQASSYEQY,TRBJ2-7,TRBV3-1
SVEEGRGNYGYT,TRBJ1-2,TRBV29-1
ASSHGTFNTGELF,TRBJ2-2,TRBV3-1
ASSYSRGPLETQY,TRBJ2-5,TRBV6-5
ASSLDRAAGELF,TRBJ2-2,TRBV7-2
ASSSSGGGLYGYT,TRBJ1-2,TRBV6-5
ASSLTSGLRAEQY,TRBJ2-7,TRBV12-3/TRBV12-4
ASSLGDKGAGETQY,TRBJ2-5,TRBV11-2
ASSPRTGETEQF,TRBJ2-1,TRBV5-1
SAGNGSRGRNTEAF,TRBJ1-1,TRBV20-1
ASSDTVISYEQY,TRBJ2-7,TRBV12-3/TRBV12-4
ASSPQLRGGEQY,TRBJ2-5,TRBV4-1
ASSLGTRSSYEQY,TRBJ2-7,TRBV4-1
ASSQSDTLGTDTQY,TRBJ2-3,TRBV4-2
ATSTAKGESYEQY,TRBJ2-7,TRBV15